The 15 T cell receptor beta chains listed next were all sequenced from one sample in a study of blood T cells in healthy people across ages. With a J-beta primer mix and a sample-barcoded 5' primer, a second PCR ran about 7 to 12 cycles. Each CDR3 protein gets one entry after TCRdb re-called the 5' RACE reads with MiXCR. The sample includes 1.8 million or so distinct CDR3 sequences, around 42% of them seen just once. The source material was blood. The receptors shown here come from a human donor in good health.

The rearrangement uses TRBV29-1 and TRBJ2-1; D is tentatively TRBD1 or TRBD2 (5 bases each). The CDR3 loop spans 12 amino acids. Germline V gene data show CDR1 as SQVTM and CDR2 as ANQGSEA. Trimming shortened V by 5 bases and J by 9 bases, and 14 bases separated the two germline ends. Here the CDR3 DNA reads TGCAGCGTTAACCCGGGGCCGTTTGAGCAGTTCTTC. It is translated as CSVNPGPFEQFF.

This clonotype was counted once. This chain uses TRBV9 with TRBJ2-2, with D perhaps TRBD1 or TRBD2 (5 bases each). The germline V gene encodes CDR1 SGDLS and CDR2 YYNGEE. The V end was cut by 3 bases, the J end by 7 bases, with 19 bases between. The length of the CDR3 is 16 residues. CDR3 sequence reads: CASSGFRDQSFGELFF. In nucleotides, the CDR3 is TGTGCCAGCAGCGGCTTCCGGGACCAAAGTTTCGGGGAGCTGTTTTTT.

This chain's CDR3 is CASSFGQGDEQFF. CDR3 bases: TGCGCCAGCAGCTTCGGACAGGGAGATGAGCAGTTCTTC. The chain combines TRBV5-1 with TRBJ2-1, with 8 bases aligning to TRBD1. CDR1 SGHRS and CDR2 YFSETQ come from the germline V gene. CDR3 length: 13 residues. Trimming removed 2 bases from V and 8 bases from J; junction bases left unmatched: 3. Filled out from reference TRBV5-1 and TRBJ2-1, the complete variable domain reads KAGVTQTPRYLIKTRGQQVTLSCSPISGHRSVSWYQQTPGQGLQFLFEYFSETQRNKGNFPGRFSGRQFSNSRSEMNVSTLELGDSALYLCASSFGQGDEQFFGPGTRLTVL.

This chain links TRBV7-2 with TRBJ2-3; tentative D call: TRBD1 (6 bases). This CDR3 contains 15 residues. The germline V gene has CDR1 SGHTA and CDR2 FQGNSA. V lost 4 bases, J lost 4 bases, and 15 bases lay in between. CDR3 residues: CASSSFRQAPDTQYF. CDR3 nucleotides: TGTGCCAGCAGCTCTTTTAGACAGGCCCCAGATACGCAGTATTTT.

This chain connects TRBV6-2 or TRBV6-3 to TRBJ2-3; 10 nucleotides line up with TRBD2. The CDR3 runs to 17 residues. Germline V CDR1 and CDR2: MNHEY, SVGEGT. Unmatched junction bases numbered 13, after V lost 5 bases and J lost 5 bases. The CDR3 reads CASSTPGTSEVGDTQYF. The DNA of the CDR3 is TGTGCCAGCAGTACCCCCGGGACTAGCGAGGTGGGAGATACGCAGTATTTT.

The chain employs TRBV20-1 and TRBJ2-7; 12 bases are a match to TRBD1. The end of the DNA fits TRBJ2-5 better, so the J call may be wrong. Germline V gene lookup returns CDR1 DFQATT and CDR2 SNEGSKA (reference sequence). There are 16 residues in the CDR3. The DNA for the CDR3 is TGCAGTGCTAGAGACATCCGGGACAGGGGGCCGGAGACCCAGTACTTC. This sequence encodes CSARDIRDRGPETQYF.

This clonotype was observed a handful of times. V usage is TRBV7-6 and J usage is TRBJ1-1; 7 nucleotides match TRBD1. The germline gives CDR1 SGHVS, CDR2 FNYEAQ. V dropped 0 bases and J dropped 1; count of bases not matched to a gene: 2. This CDR3 is built from 15 residues. The CDR3 bases are TGTGCCAGCAGCTTAGCGACAGGGCGGAACACTGAAGCTTTCTTT. Translation: CASSLATGRNTEAFF.

This clonotype was seen a handful of times. The CDR3 DNA follows: TGCAGTGCTAGAGGGGACAGGGGAAACATTCAGTACTTC. Translation: CSARGDRGNIQYF. The V gene is TRBV20-1, the J gene TRBJ2-4, with 10 nucleotides matching TRBD1. Germline V lookup: CDR1 DFQATT, CDR2 SNEGSKA (reference sequence). The V segment lost 1 base and the J segment 6 bases; nucleotides outside the gene matches: 0. CDR3 length: 13 amino acids.

This sequence joins TRBV29-1 and TRBJ2-3, with unresolved D. The CDR3 has 12 residues. With 4 bases removed from V and 3 bases from J, the gap between germline ends came to 8 bases. Germline-derived CDR1 and CDR2 are SQVTM and ANQGSEA. The CDR3 is CSVVSPTDTQYF. Written as DNA, the CDR3 is TGCAGCGTTGTCTCTCCTACAGATACGCAGTATTTT.

This chain joins TRBV7-7 and TRBJ2-2; D is unclear. V lost 7 bases, J lost 0 bases, and 9 bases lay in between. The germline gives CDR1 SSHAT, CDR2 FNYEAQ (reference sequence). The CDR3 loop spans 14 amino acids. Written as DNA, the CDR3 is TGTGCCAGCACGGAGAGTTCGAACACCGGGGAGCTGTTTTTT. This sequence encodes CASTESSNTGELFF.

This clonotype appeared a few times. Here the CDR3 reads CASSIHREDTQYF. The CDR3, as DNA: TGTGCCAGCAGCATCCACAGGGAAGATACGCAGTATTTT. The chain recombines TRBV7-6 with TRBJ2-3, with D possibly being TRBD1 (6 bases). Trimming removed 5 bases from V and 5 bases from J, with 11 bases in between. The germline CDR1 and CDR2 sequences are SGHVS and FNYEAQ. CDR3 length: 13 residues.

The chain combines TRBV28 with TRBJ1-2; 7 bases agree with TRBD1. The CDR3 consists of 15 residues. CDR1 and CDR2 from the germline V gene are MDHEN and SYDVKM. With V trimmed by 4 bases and J by 6 bases, 11 bases remained unmatched. CDR3 amino acids: CASSYRTGYEDGYTF. The CDR3 bases are TGTGCCAGCAGTTACAGGACAGGCTATGAGGATGGCTACACCTTC.

The chain employs TRBV20-1 and TRBJ2-7; TRBD1 matches 11 bases. The J call may be faulty, since TRBJ2-5 better matches the DNA end. The CDR3 contains 15 residues. The germline V gene has CDR1 DFQATT and CDR2 SNEGSKA (reference sequence). Written as DNA, the CDR3 is TGCAGTGCTGCAACCCGGGACAGGGGGGGTAAGACCCAGTACTTC. It codes for CSAATRDRGGKTQYF.

The chain joins TRBV6-1 to TRBJ2-1; D is possibly TRBD2 (6 bases). V shed 0 bases and J shed 8 bases, with 20 bases lying between them. The germline V gene has CDR1 MNHNS and CDR2 SASEGT. This CDR3 has 17 amino acids. In DNA form, the CDR3 reads TGTGCCAGCAGTGAAGCGTACCGGGGGTACACCGCGGATGAGCAGTTCTTC. Translation gives CASSEAYRGYTADEQFF.

This clonotype was found a few times. The DNA of the CDR3 is TGTGCCAGCAGGGGACTGGTAGCCAAAAACATTCAGTACTTC. This translates into CASRGLVAKNIQYF. This sequence joins TRBV2 and TRBJ2-4; TRBD2 is a possible D gene (6 bases). With 6 bases removed from V and 0 bases from J, the gap between germline ends came to 9 bases. The CDR3 runs to 14 residues. In germline, CDR1 is SNHLY, CDR2 FYNNEI.